This T cell receptor (beta chain) stems from a study of T cells in Graves' hyperthyroidism and ophthalmopathy (dated by TCRdb to between 2018 and 2020). For the wider study: Peripheral blood samples were taken at the time of initial diagnosis, prior to any treatment. Prospective prediction of ophthalmopathy was tested in an independent validation cohort consisting of some 18 hyperthyroidism patients and 15 to 17 patients who later progressed to ophthalmopathy. The 95 to 100 discovery patients were randomly divided into training and test sets at a 7:3 ratio. According to the paper, TCR Vbeta CDR3 sequencing was carried out on over 130 peripheral blood samples, which came from 40 to 45 ophthalmopathy, about 75 hyperthyroidism and approximately 17 progressor patients. In about 6 Graves' hyperthyroidism patients, the study also compared T-cell repertoires from thyroid tissue with T-cell repertoires from blood. A discovery cohort of about 95 patients, 43 with Graves' ophthalmopathy and more than 55 with stable Graves' hyperthyroidism, was used to find distinguishing TCR V-J signatures. Once sampling was done, hyperthyroidism patients were given methimazole at a starting dose of 30 mg daily, whereas ophthalmopathy patients were given high-dose intravenous methylprednisolone. Overall study outcomes, separate from this receptor: During validation, the model predicted progression to ophthalmopathy a median of around 7 months ahead of onset, with 70.59% sensitivity and about 75% specificity. Ophthalmopathy was separated from stable hyperthyroidism by a 13 V-J signature model, with about 88% sensitivity and 81% to 83% specificity obtained in cross-validation and 80%/75% obtained in testing. No statistical method was used to set the sample size in advance, and investigators knew the group allocation. Blood samples also contained most of the expanded thyroid clonotypes (frequency above 0.001), which suggests that blood repertoires may reflect thyroid immune responses.

A patient counted as having stable Graves' hyperthyroidism if no progression to ophthalmopathy occurred over 18 months of follow-up. Hyperthyroidism patients were newly diagnosed, with disease duration under 2 months, and aged 18 to 65 years. Patients with uncontrolled infections, other autoimmune diseases, pregnancy or lactation were excluded. Clinical symptoms, serum thyroxine and TRAb, thyroid ultrasound, and orbital computed tomography formed the basis for the diagnoses. PBMCs were separated from roughly 9.3 ml of fresh peripheral blood using Ficoll-Paque density gradient centrifugation. Trizol reagent was used to extract total RNA, and RNA quality was then checked on an Agilent 2100 Bioanalyzer. V drops 8 bases and J drops 9 bases, leaving 13 bases in between. There are 12 amino acids in the CDR3, from cysteine to phenylalanine inclusive. Just CDR3 DNA is preserved here, 36 bases in frame from base 1. As encoded in the germline V gene (reference sequence), CDR1 is LNHDA while CDR2 is SQIVND.

The TCR beta CDR3 regions were amplified from the RNA transcripts. The TCR CDR3 was subjected to a first round of RT-PCR using the HTBI primer set and the Qiagen OneStep RT-PCR kit. Libraries were constructed in a second round of multiplex PCR, after which size selection and purification were performed. Paired-end sequencing of the libraries was performed with 100 bp reads on an Illumina HiSeq2000. The authors' analysis ran thus. Raw data were processed with SOAPnuke, discarding reads with adapters, uncalled bases, mean Phred below 15, or no exact constant-primer or identifier match. COPE v1.2.5 was used to merge the high-quality paired reads, and each unique nucleotide sequence was defined as a clonotype. MiTCR v1.1 was used to align clonotypes to the IMGT TRBV, TRBD and TRBJ reference segments. The analysis included only V-J combinations with a frequency above 0.0001, which together covered 99.2% of the repertoires. The TCS score was defined as F50 (clonal expansion) divided by E x V (chaos), with BLOSUM62-based TCRdist calculated between CDR3 peptides within each V-J. Welch's t-statistics and random forest reduced 500 to 550 V-J features to around 14, which were used in a naive Bayes classifier (R e1071). Thyroid-blood repertoire similarity was quantified with the Morisita-Horn index. TCRdb took the public reads, trimmed them with fastp at Q25, ran MiXCR for clone calling and kept in-frame beta chains. When rows share a CDR3 protein, they turn into one entry using the most common DNA and genes. TCRdb, not the original authors, processed these V and J calls. This sample lists 700,000 to 850,000 distinct CDR3 sequences; approximately 36% were detected once. The ten largest account for around 32% of the sample.

On this clonotype: What this receptor recognizes is not known. A clone one base away is much larger, so this may be a read error.

The sequence is built from TRBV19 and TRBJ2-2; the D segment cannot be called with confidence. Material for sequencing was blood. This receptor was identified in a woman between 40 and 50 years old with Graves' hyperthyroidism. For the CDR3, the sequence is CASLTPTRELFF. The DNA sequence follows: TGTGCCAGTCTAACCCCGACCCGGGAGCTGTTTTTT.